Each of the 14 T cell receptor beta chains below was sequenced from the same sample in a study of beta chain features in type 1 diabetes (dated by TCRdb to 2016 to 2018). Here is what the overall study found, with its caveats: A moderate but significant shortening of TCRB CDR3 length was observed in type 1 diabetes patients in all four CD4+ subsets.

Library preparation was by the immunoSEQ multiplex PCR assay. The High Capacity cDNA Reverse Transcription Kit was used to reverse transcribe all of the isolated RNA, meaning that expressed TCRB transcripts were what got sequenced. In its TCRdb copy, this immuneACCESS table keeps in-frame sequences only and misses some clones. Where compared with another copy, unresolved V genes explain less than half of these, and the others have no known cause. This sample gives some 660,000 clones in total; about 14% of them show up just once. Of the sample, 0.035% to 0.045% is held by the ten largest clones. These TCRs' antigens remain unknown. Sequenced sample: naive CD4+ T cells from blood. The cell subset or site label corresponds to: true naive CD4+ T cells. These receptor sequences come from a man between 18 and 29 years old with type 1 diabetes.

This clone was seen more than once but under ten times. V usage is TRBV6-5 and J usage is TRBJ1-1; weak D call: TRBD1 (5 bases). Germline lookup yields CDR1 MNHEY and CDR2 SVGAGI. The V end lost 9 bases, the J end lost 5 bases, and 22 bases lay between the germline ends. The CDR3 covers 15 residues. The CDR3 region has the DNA TGTGCCAGTTTGAATGGACCCGGGACTAGTACTGAAGCTTTCTTT. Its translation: CASLNGPGTSTEAFF.

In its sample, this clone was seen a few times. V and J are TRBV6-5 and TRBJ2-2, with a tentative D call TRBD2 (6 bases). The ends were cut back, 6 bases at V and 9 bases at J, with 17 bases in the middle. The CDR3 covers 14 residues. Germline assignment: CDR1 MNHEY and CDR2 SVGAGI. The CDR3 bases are TGTGCCAGCAGGCTACTCGAGGCGGGGCGGGAGCTGTTTTTT. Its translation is CASRLLEAGRELFF.

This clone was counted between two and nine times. The CDR3 DNA follows: TGTGCCAGCAGCTTAGTGGACAGAGCCAACTATGGCTACACCTTC. Its protein is CASSLVDRANYGYTF. The gene calls are TRBV7-8 and TRBJ1-2; tentative D call: TRBD1 (6 bases). V lost 1 base, J lost 2 bases, and 11 bases lay in between. The CDR3 loop spans 15 amino acids. CDR1 and CDR2 from the germline V gene are SGHVS and FQNEAQ.

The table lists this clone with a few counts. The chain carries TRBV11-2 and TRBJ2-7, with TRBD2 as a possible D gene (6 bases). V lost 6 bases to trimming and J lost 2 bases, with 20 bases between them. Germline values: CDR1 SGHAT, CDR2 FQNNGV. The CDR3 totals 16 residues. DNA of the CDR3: TGTGCCAGCAGTTCAACCCGGGGAGGACGGGCCTACGAGCAGTACTTC. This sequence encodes CASSSTRGGRAYEQYF.

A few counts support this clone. The CDR3 is CASSVRQSGGELFF. Here the CDR3 DNA reads TGTGCCAGCAGCGTAAGACAGAGTGGCGGGGAGCTGTTTTTT. The rearrangement links TRBV9 to TRBJ2-2, with D perhaps TRBD1 (5 bases). The V gene lost 1 base and the J gene lost 7 bases, with 11 bases spanning the gap. The CDR3 loop spans 14 amino acids. CDR1 and CDR2 (germline): SGDLS, YYNGEE.

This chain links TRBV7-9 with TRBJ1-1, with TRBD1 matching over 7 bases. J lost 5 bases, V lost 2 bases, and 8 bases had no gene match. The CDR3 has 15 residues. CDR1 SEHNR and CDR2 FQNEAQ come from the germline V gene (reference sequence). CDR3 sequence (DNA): TGTGCCAGCAGCTTACTGACAGGGTTGGGTACTGAAGCTTTCTTT. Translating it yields CASSLLTGLGTEAFF.

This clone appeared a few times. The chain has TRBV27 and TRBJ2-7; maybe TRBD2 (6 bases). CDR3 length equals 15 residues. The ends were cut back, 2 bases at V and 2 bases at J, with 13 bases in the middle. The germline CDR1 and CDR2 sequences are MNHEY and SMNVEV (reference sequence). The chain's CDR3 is CASSLRPGETYEQYF. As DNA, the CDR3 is TGTGCCAGCAGTTTACGGCCGGGGGAGACCTACGAGCAGTACTTC.

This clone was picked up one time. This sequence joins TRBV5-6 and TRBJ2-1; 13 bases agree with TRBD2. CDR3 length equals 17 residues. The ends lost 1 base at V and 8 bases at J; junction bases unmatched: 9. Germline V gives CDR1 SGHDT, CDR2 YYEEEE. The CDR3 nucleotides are TGTGCCAGCAGCTTGTATAGGACTAGCGGGAGAACGCATGAGCAGTTCTTC. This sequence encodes CASSLYRTSGRTHEQFF.

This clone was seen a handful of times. Written as DNA, the CDR3 is TGTGCCAGCAGCACACCCCTGACAGGGTACGGCAATGAGCAGTTCTTC. Its translation: CASSTPLTGYGNEQFF. The chain links TRBV9 to TRBJ2-1, with TRBD1 matching 7 bases. V shed 4 bases and J 6 bases; nucleotides not matched to a gene: 13. CDR1 SGDLS and CDR2 YYNGEE come from the germline V gene. The CDR3 length is 16 residues.

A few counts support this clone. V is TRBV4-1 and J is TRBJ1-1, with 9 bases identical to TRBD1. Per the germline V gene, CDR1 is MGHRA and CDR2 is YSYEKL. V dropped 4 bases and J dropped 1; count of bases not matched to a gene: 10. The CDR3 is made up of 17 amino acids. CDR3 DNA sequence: TGCGCCAGCAGCCTACGCCCCGGGACAGGGAAGAACACTGAAGCTTTCTTT. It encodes CASSLRPGTGKNTEAFF.

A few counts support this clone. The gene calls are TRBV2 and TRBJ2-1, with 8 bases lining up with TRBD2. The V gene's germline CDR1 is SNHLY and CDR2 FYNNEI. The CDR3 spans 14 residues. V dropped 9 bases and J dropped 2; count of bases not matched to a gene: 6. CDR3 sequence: CARGGRSTYNEQFF. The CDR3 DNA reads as TGTGCCAGAGGCGGGAGGTCGACCTACAATGAGCAGTTCTTC.

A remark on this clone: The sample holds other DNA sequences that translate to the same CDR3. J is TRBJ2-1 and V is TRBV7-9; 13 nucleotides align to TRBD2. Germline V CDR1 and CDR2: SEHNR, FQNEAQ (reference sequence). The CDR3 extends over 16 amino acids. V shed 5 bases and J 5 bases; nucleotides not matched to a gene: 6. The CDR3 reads CASSPPGLAGDNEQFF. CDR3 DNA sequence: TGTGCCAGCAGCCCTCCCGGACTAGCGGGGGACAATGAGCAGTTCTTC.

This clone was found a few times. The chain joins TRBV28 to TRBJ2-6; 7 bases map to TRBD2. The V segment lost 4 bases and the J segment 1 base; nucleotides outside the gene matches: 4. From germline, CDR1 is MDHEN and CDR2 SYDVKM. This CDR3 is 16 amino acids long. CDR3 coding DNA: TGTGCCAGCAGTTCCTCGGGGGGTTCTGGGGCCAACGTCCTGACTTTC. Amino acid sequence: CASSSSGGSGANVLTF.

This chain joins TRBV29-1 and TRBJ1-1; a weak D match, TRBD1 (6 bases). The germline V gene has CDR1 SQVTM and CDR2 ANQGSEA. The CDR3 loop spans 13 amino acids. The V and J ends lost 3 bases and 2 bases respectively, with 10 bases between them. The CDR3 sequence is CSVDPGENTEAFF. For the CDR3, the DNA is TGCAGCGTTGACCCAGGGGAAAACACTGAAGCTTTCTTT.